The clone carrying this T cell receptor (beta chain) came up a few times. Its antigen remains unidentified. An Oncomine TCR Beta short-read assay was used to sequence the DNA from cultured CD4+ T cells. MiXCR was run by TCRdb on the PCR reads, yielding one entry per CDR3 protein. Here the sample spans 10,000 to 15,000 distinct CDR3 sequences, roughly 48% being singletons. The record originates from a study of vaccination and CD4 T cells after COVID-19. Across the study: In the convalescent cohort, there were six males and four females, two of them Hispanic. Post-vaccine sampling followed dose two by a median about 70 days (range 14 to 241).

Treatment denoted: approximately 11-day PBMC culture with coronavirus spike peptide pools or control peptides (ViraFEST assay). The sample comprised CD4+ T cells from blood, cultured in vitro. The sequence was obtained from a human donor who had recovered from COVID-19.

CDR3 residues: CASSEEGKAFF. CDR3 sequence (DNA): TGCGCCAGCAGTGAGGAGGGCAAAGCTTTCTTT. This chain connects TRBV10-2 to TRBJ1-1; no clear D. The V end lost 2 bases, the J end lost 9 bases, and 7 bases lay between the germline ends. This CDR3 has 11 amino acids. Germline lookup yields CDR1 WSHSY and CDR2 SAAADI.